Shown below are 30 T cell receptor beta chains from a single sample sequenced in a study of blood T cell repertoires in COVID-19. Repertoires were generated with immunoSEQ multiplex PCR, while TCRdb's copy carries only in-frame clones and drops some. Among about 230,000 clones, 80% to 90% were seen once, and the ten largest hold 15% to 20%. The sample taken for sequencing was peripheral blood. Every receptor here comes from a woman older than 75 with active or convalescent COVID-19.

The V call is TRBV6-2 or TRBV6-3, the J call TRBJ1-2, with unresolved D. There are 14 residues in the CDR3. The germline CDR1 and CDR2 sequences are MNHEY and SVGEGT. Trimming took off 2 bases at V and 4 bases at J, with 11 bases between the two ends. DNA of the CDR3: TGTGCCAGCAGTTACGTCGGGGTTGCCTATGGCTACACCTTC. It translates to CASSYVGVAYGYTF.

V usage is TRBV6-5 and J usage is TRBJ1-2; 8 nucleotides agree with TRBD1. Losses at the gene ends were 5 bases for V and 5 bases for J; bases not matched to a gene: 4. The CDR3 is made up of 13 amino acids. Germline CDR1 is MNHEY and CDR2 is SVGAGI. The CDR3 reads CASSLGTGYGYTF. CDR3 bases: TGTGCCAGCAGTCTGGGGACAGGATATGGCTACACCTTC.

The J gene is TRBJ2-1, the V gene TRBV18; 13 bases match TRBD2. CDR3 size: 18 residues. Germline V gene data show CDR1 as KGHSH and CDR2 as LQKENI. The junction had 11 bases not matched to a gene; V was cut back by 4 bases and J by 5 bases. The CDR3 DNA is TGTGCCAGCTCACGGGATATAGGACTAGCGGGGGTGAACAATGAGCAGTTCTTC. Its protein product is CASSRDIGLAGVNNEQFF.

This sequence joins TRBV29-1 and TRBJ1-4; no firm D call. Trimming took off 5 bases at V and 4 bases at J, with 11 bases between the two ends. This CDR3 contains 13 residues. CDR1 is SQVTM, CDR2 ANQGSEA, per germline. The CDR3 here is CSVRGRHNEKLFF. In DNA form, the CDR3 reads TGCAGCGTTCGTGGGAGGCATAATGAAAAACTGTTTTTT.

This clone was seen a handful of times. The CDR3 region is CASRPGLQTPYEQYF. The CDR3 nucleotides are TGTGCCAGCAGACCCGGACTGCAGACGCCTTACGAGCAGTACTTC. The chain links TRBV2 to TRBJ2-7; D may be TRBD2 (5 bases). CDR3 length: 15 amino acids. V shed 6 bases and J shed 4 bases, with 19 bases lying between them. Germline lookup yields CDR1 SNHLY and CDR2 FYNNEI.

The genes are TRBV11-2 and TRBJ2-3; D is uncertain. Trimming left V 7 bases short and J 2 bases short, with 10 bases between. CDR3 length: 13 residues. In germline, CDR1 is SGHAT, CDR2 FQNNGV. The CDR3 region is CASTAGTTDTQYF. CDR3 nucleotides: TGTGCCAGCACTGCAGGTACCACAGATACGCAGTATTTT.

The chain couples TRBV24-1 to TRBJ2-1; 9 nucleotides match TRBD1. The CDR3 sequence is 16 residues long. After removal of 3 bases from V and 8 bases from J, the junction contained 10 bases not matched to a gene. The germline CDR1 and CDR2 sequences are KGHDR and SFDVKD. The CDR3 reads CATSDRQGGELDEQFF. CDR3 nucleotides: TGTGCCACCAGTGATCGACAGGGGGGTGAATTGGATGAGCAGTTCTTC.

This clone came up once. The J gene is TRBJ2-2, the V gene TRBV6-2 or TRBV6-3; 13 positions match TRBD2. CDR1 is MNHEY, CDR2 SVGEGT, per germline. The CDR3 runs 16 residues. The junction had 8 bases not matched to a gene; V was cut back by 6 bases and J by 7 bases. This CDR3 reads CASSPQGLAGIGELFF. DNA of the CDR3: TGTGCCAGCAGCCCGCAGGGACTAGCGGGAATCGGGGAGCTGTTTTTT.

This clone is medium-sized. The CDR3 here is CASRYRDRDAQGYTF. The CDR3 nucleotides read TGTGCCAGTAGGTACAGGGACAGGGATGCTCAGGGCTACACCTTC. The chain couples TRBV19 to TRBJ1-2; TRBD1 agrees at 9 bases. J gave up 8 bases and V 6 bases, and 13 bases lay outside the gene matches. This CDR3 contains 15 residues. Germline V CDR1 and CDR2: LNHDA, SQIVND (reference sequence). The full variable domain, in which reference TRBV19 and TRBJ1-2 provide the parts outside the CDR3, is DGGITQSPKYLFRKEGQNVTLSCEQNLNHDAMYWYRQDPGQGLRLIYYSQIVNDFQKGDIAEGYSVSREKKESFPLTVTSAQKNPTAFYLCASRYRDRDAQGYTFGSGTRLTVV.

The chain combines TRBV28 with TRBJ1-1, with 10 positions matching TRBD1. V shed 6 bases and J 5 bases; nucleotides not matched to a gene: 9. CDR3 length: 15 residues. The germline V gene has CDR1 MDHEN and CDR2 SYDVKM. CDR3 region: CASSARDRGWTEAFF. CDR3 sequence (DNA): TGTGCCAGCAGCGCCCGGGACAGGGGCTGGACTGAAGCTTTCTTT. Complete variable domain (other parts from reference TRBV28 and TRBJ1-1): DVKVTQSSRYLVKRTGEKVFLECVQDMDHENMFWYRQDPGLGLRLIYFSYDVKMKEKGDIPEGYSVSREKKERFSLILESASTNQTSMYLCASSARDRGWTEAFFGQGTRLTVV.

This clone was detected once. The chain links TRBV25-1 to TRBJ2-2, with D tentatively TRBD1 (6 bases). Germline V gives CDR1 MGHDK, CDR2 SYGVNS. The V gene lost 9 bases and the J gene lost 5 bases, with 16 bases spanning the gap. The CDR3 is 14 residues long. Here the CDR3 DNA reads TGTGCCAGTCCAGGGACACAGGCGACCGGGGAGCTGTTTTTT. Translating it yields CASPGTQATGELFF.

This clone occurred a few times. The chain is built from TRBV19 and TRBJ1-5; 11 bases fit TRBD1. The CDR3 is 13 amino acids. Trimming cost V 5 bases and J 6 bases; bases outside gene matches: 0. Germline lookup yields CDR1 LNHDA and CDR2 SQIVND (reference sequence). For the CDR3, the DNA is TGTGCCAGTAGTGGGACAGGGGGTCAGCCCCAGCATTTT. This translates into CASSGTGGQPQHF.

This clone was seen a single time. The chain has TRBV15 and TRBJ2-7; 9 bases are shared with TRBD1. The V segment lost 0 bases and the J segment 6 bases; nucleotides outside the gene matches: 6. The CDR3 totals 15 residues. CDR1 and CDR2 from the germline V gene are LNHNV and YYDKDF (reference sequence). The CDR3 DNA reads TGTGCCACCAGCAGAGATTATGGGACAGGGTTCGAGCAGTACTTC. Translating it yields CATSRDYGTGFEQYF.

This clone was counted a single time. The chain joins TRBV19 to TRBJ1-1; no firm D call. The length of the CDR3 is 14 residues. Trimming shortened V by 4 bases and J by 1 base, and 10 bases separated the two germline ends. Germline V lookup: CDR1 LNHDA, CDR2 SQIVND (reference sequence). The DNA of the CDR3 is TGTGCCAGTAGTAGGAGGACGGAGAACACTGAAGCTTTCTTT. This encodes CASSRRTENTEAFF.

The genes are TRBV7-9 and TRBJ2-5; the match to TRBD2 covers 9 bases. Germline CDR1 is SEHNR and CDR2 is FQNEAQ (reference sequence). This CDR3 is built from 15 residues. V lost 5 bases, J lost 1 base, and 5 bases stayed unmatched. The CDR3 loop reads CASSRRLAVQETQYF. CDR3 sequence (DNA): TGTGCCAGCAGCCGAAGACTAGCGGTCCAAGAGACCCAGTACTTC.

The chain links TRBV5-1 to TRBJ1-6, with a possible D match to TRBD1 (5 bases). V was cut by 4 bases and J by 3 bases, with 14 bases left in between. Germline V gene lookup returns CDR1 SGHRS and CDR2 YFSETQ. The CDR3 covers 16 residues. In DNA form, the CDR3 reads TGCGCCAGCAGCCTAGGAGGGGTCGGCTATAATTCACCCCTCCACTTT. It codes for CASSLGGVGYNSPLHF.

Concerning this clone itself: An end of the junction differs from the germline gene, which may be a read error. The V gene is TRBV2, the J gene TRBJ2-5; 11 bases fit TRBD1. This CDR3 has 16 amino acids. Germline V gene lookup returns CDR1 SNHLY and CDR2 FYNNEI. The CDR3: CASSEGTGGFGETQYF. The CDR3 nucleotides read TGTGCCAGCAGCGAAGGGACAGGGGGGTTTGGAGAGACCCAGTACTTC.

CDR3 nucleotides: TGTGCCAGTAGTAGTGGACAGTTCCAAGAGACCCAGTACTTC. It specifies CASSSGQFQETQYF. The J gene is TRBJ2-5, the V gene TRBV19, with a weak D call TRBD1 (6 bases). CDR3 size: 14 residues. CDR1 and CDR2 (germline): LNHDA, SQIVND (reference sequence). Trimming cost V 4 bases and J 1 base, with 10 bases left between them.

The chain recombines TRBV5-4 with TRBJ1-2; 9 bases are shared with TRBD1. From germline, CDR1 is SGHNT and CDR2 YYREEE (reference sequence). This CDR3 spans 14 amino acids. V trimming: 5 bases; J trimming: 5 bases; junction bases outside the gene matches: 7. The CDR3 DNA sequence: TGTGCCAGCAGATATAGGACAGGGGCGTATGGCTACACCTTC. Translation: CASRYRTGAYGYTF. Full variable domain (outside the CDR3, taken from reference TRBV5-4 and TRBJ1-2): ETGVTQSPTHLIKTRGQQVTLRCSSQSGHNTVSWYQQALGQGPQFIFQYYREEENGRGNFPPRFSGLQFPNYSSELNVNALELDDSALYLCASRYRTGAYGYTFGSGTRLTVV.

There are a few counts of this clone. CDR3 amino acids: CAWSVGTGYREQFF. The CDR3 DNA is TGTGCCTGGAGTGTTGGTACAGGTTACCGTGAGCAGTTCTTC. The chain uses TRBV30 and TRBJ2-1; D might be TRBD1 (5 bases). CDR1 and CDR2 from the germline V gene are GTSNPN and SVGIG (reference sequence). Trimming took 0 bases from V and 9 from J, leaving 15 bases between them. The CDR3 contains 14 residues. Full variable domain (missing parts from reference TRBV30 and TRBJ2-1): SQTIHQWPATLVQPVGSPLSLECTVEGTSNPNLYWYRQAAGRGLQLLFYSVGIGQISSEVPQNLSASRPQDRQFILSSKKLLLSDSGFYLCAWSVGTGYREQFFGPGTRLTVL.

The CDR3 protein is CASSRGEGLGNTIYF. CDR3 bases: TGTGCCAGCAGTCGCGGGGAGGGGCTTGGAAACACCATATATTTT. The chain uses TRBV6-5 and TRBJ1-3, with TRBD1 as a possible D gene (5 bases). V was pared by 5 bases and J by 3 bases, with 14 bases between. Germline V gene data show CDR1 as MNHEY and CDR2 as SVGAGI. The CDR3 covers 15 residues.

The chain has TRBV10-1 and TRBJ2-2, with a weak D call TRBD1 (5 bases). CDR1 is WNHNN and CDR2 is SYGVQD in the germline V gene (reference sequence). This CDR3 spans 15 amino acids. Trimming removed 10 bases from V and 5 bases from J, with 20 bases in between. CDR3 amino acids: CAKSLGEGRTGELFF. As DNA, the CDR3 is TGCGCCAAATCCCTAGGGGAAGGTAGAACCGGGGAGCTGTTTTTT.

J is TRBJ2-2 and V is TRBV7-3, with D perhaps matching TRBD2 (6 bases). Germline CDR1 and CDR2: SGHTA and FQGTGA. This CDR3 spans 16 amino acids. V lost 1 base, J lost 0 bases, and 9 bases lay in between. The CDR3 reads CASSLISGTNTGELFF. For the CDR3, the DNA is TGTGCCAGCAGCTTAATTAGCGGAACGAACACCGGGGAGCTGTTTTTT.

V usage is TRBV5-1 and J usage is TRBJ2-1; D possibly corresponds to TRBD2 (6 bases). Germline V CDR1 and CDR2: SGHRS, YFSETQ. V was shortened by 4 bases and J by 8 bases, with 22 bases between the two germline ends. The CDR3 sequence is 16 residues long. CDR3 nucleotide sequence: TGCGCCAGCAGCCCTGAAGCGCGGAGGGGAGGTTATGAGCAGTTCTTC. The encoded protein is CASSPEARRGGYEQFF.

This chain links TRBV7-8 with TRBJ2-7; D might be TRBD1 (5 bases). Germline V CDR1 and CDR2: SGHVS, FQNEAQ. This CDR3 spans 13 amino acids. The V end was cut by 2 bases, the J end by 6 bases, with 11 bases between. CDR3 nucleotide sequence: TGTGCCAGCAGCTTAAGCCCCCAGGGCGAGCAGTACTTC. Amino acid sequence: CASSLSPQGEQYF.

This clone was detected a few times. A junction boundary mismatches the germline segment, possibly from a read error. This chain links TRBV7-7 with TRBJ2-1; 11 bases align to TRBD2. This CDR3 spans 18 amino acids. Looked up from germline, CDR1 is SSHAT and CDR2 is FNYEAQ (reference sequence). CDR3 protein: CASSQTSGAASSYNEQFF. The CDR3, as DNA: TGTGCTAGCAGCCAGACTAGCGGGGCCGCTAGCTCCTACAATGAGCAGTTCTTC.

The gene calls are TRBV6-2 or TRBV6-3 and TRBJ2-2; possible D gene TRBD1, 6 bases. The CDR3 is 17 amino acids. Trimming shortened V by 0 bases and J by 4 bases, and 15 bases separated the two germline ends. Germline-derived CDR1 and CDR2 are MNHEY and SVGEGT. The CDR3 loop reads CASSYSKVQGPTGELFF. Here the CDR3 DNA reads TGTGCCAGCAGTTACTCGAAGGTACAGGGCCCCACCGGGGAGCTGTTTTTT.

The chain uses TRBV28 and TRBJ1-6, with D maybe TRBD1 (5 bases). Trimming took off 2 bases at V and 6 bases at J, with 14 bases between the two ends. This CDR3 is built from 16 residues. CDR1 MDHEN and CDR2 SYDVKM come from the germline V gene. The CDR3 DNA sequence: TGTGCCAGCAGTTTAGAAGGGGTAATTGCTAATTCACCCCTCCACTTT. This sequence encodes CASSLEGVIANSPLHF.

V usage is TRBV19 and J usage is TRBJ2-3, with D possibly TRBD1 on 5 matching bases. Germline values: CDR1 LNHDA, CDR2 SQIVND (reference sequence). V was clipped by 3 bases and J by 7 bases, with 14 bases between them. The CDR3 extends over 14 amino acids. The CDR3 bases are TGTGCCAGTAGTATCCCAGGGAACCCTTATACGCAGTATTTT. Translating it yields CASSIPGNPYTQYF.

The chain employs TRBV11-2 and TRBJ2-5; 7 nucleotides match TRBD1. This CDR3 spans 15 amino acids. Germline CDR1 SGHAT, CDR2 FQNNGV. V trimming: 4 bases; J trimming: 0 bases; junction bases outside the gene matches: 5. CDR3: CASSSFQGDQETQYF. The CDR3 region has the DNA TGTGCCAGCAGCTCCTTCCAGGGGGACCAAGAGACCCAGTACTTC.